The sequence of this TCR beta chain was determined in a study of blood T cell repertoires in COVID-19. About the study: Material from acute and convalescent COVID-19 was sourced from the United States, Italy and Spain. From T cells, B-cell-depleted T cells, or PBMCs came the material, which was cDNA or gDNA.

This clone was seen a single time. CDR1 is SQVTM and CDR2 is ANQGSEA in the germline V gene. V gave up 4 bases and J gave up 2 bases; unmatched junction bases: 6. This CDR3 contains 14 residues. Authors' methods: Nucleated cell counts were estimated from reference gene primer amplification. Libraries were prepared by immunoSEQ multiplex PCR; TCRdb keeps only in-frame clonotypes and omits some of them. V and J calls and clone size are those listed in that table; D and trimming were worked out from the DNA. This table holds some 80,000 clones, approximately 90% found once. The receptor comes from a human donor in a cohort sampled during active COVID-19. The chain employs TRBV29-1 and TRBJ1-1; 8 bases are a match to TRBD1. The sequenced material came from peripheral blood. CDR3 sequence: CSVGAGGANTEAFF. CDR3 bases: TGCAGCGTTGGGGCAGGGGGCGCAAACACTGAAGCTTTCTTT.